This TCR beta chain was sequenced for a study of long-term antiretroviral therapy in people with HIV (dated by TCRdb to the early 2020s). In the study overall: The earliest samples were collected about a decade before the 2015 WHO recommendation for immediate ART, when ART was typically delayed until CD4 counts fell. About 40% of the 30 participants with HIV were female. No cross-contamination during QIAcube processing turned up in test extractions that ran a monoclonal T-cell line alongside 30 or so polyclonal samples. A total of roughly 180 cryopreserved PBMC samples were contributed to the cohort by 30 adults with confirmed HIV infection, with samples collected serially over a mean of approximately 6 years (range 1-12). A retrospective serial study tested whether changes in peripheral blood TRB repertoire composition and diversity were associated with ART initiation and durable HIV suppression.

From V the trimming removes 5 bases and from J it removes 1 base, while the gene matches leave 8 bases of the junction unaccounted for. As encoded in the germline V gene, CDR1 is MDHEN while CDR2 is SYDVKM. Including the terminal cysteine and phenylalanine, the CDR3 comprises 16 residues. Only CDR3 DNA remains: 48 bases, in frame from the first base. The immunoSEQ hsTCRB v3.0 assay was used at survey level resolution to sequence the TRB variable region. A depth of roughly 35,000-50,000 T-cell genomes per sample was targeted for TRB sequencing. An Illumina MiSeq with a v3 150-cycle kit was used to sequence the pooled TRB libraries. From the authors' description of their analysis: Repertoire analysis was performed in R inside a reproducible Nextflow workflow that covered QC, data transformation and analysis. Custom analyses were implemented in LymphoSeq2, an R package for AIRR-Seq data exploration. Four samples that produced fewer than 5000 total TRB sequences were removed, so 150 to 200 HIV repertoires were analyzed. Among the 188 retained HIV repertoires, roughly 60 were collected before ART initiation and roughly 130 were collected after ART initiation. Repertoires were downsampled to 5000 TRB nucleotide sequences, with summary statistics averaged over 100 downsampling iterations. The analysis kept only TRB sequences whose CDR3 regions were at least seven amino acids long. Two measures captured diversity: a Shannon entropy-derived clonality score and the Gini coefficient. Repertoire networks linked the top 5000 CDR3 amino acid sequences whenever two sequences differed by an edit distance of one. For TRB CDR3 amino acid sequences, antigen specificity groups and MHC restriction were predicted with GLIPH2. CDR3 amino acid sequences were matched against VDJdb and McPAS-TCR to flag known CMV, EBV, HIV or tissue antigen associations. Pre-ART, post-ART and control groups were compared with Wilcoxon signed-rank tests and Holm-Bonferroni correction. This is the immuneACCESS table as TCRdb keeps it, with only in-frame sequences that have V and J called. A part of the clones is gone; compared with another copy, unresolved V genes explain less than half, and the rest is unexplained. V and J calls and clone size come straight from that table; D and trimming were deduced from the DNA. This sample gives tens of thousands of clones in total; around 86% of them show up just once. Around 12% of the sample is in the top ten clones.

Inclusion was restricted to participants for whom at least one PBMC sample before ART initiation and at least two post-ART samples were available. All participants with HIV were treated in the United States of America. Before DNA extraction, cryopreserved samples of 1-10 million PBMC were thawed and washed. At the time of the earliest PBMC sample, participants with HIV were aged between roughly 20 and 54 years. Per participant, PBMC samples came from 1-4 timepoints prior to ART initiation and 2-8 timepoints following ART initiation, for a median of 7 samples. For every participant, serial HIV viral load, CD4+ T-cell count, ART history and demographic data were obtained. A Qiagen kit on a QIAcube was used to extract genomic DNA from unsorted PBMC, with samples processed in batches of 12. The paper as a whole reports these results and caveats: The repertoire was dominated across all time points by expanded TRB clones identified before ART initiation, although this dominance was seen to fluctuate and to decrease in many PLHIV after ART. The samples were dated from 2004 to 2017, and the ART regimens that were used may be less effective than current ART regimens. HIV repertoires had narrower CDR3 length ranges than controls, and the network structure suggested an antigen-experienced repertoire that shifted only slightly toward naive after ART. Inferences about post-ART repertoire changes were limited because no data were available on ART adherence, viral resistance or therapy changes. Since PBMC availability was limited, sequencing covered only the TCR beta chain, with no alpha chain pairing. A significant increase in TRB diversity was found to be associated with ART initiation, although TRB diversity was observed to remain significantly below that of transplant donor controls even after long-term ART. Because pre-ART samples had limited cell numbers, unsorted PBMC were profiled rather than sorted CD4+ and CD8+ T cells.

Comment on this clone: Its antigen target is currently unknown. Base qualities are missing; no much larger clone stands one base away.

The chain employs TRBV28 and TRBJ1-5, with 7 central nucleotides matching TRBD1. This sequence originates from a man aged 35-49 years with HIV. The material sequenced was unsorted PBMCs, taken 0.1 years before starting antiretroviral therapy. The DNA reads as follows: TGTGCCAGCAGTCGCTTCGACAGGGAGAGCAATCAGCCCCAGCATTTT. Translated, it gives CASSRFDRESNQPQHF.